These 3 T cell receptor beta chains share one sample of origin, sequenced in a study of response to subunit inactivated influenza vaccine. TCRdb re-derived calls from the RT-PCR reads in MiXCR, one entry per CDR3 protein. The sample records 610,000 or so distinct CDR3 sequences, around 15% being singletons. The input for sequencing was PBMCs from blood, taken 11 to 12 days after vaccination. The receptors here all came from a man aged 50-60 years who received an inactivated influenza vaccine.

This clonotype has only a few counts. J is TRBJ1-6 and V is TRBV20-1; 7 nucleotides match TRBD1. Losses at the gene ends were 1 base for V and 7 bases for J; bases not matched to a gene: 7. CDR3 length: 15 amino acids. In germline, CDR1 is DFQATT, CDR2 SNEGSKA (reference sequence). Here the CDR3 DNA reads TGCAGTGCTAGAGGGACGACAGGGAGGAATTCACCCCTCCACTTT. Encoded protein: CSARGTTGRNSPLHF.

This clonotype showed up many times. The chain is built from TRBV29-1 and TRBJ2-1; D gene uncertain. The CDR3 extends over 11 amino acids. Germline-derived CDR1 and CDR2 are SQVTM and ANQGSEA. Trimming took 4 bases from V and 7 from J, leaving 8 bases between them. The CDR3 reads CSVGRVNEQFF. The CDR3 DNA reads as TGCAGCGTTGGAAGAGTAAATGAGCAGTTCTTC.

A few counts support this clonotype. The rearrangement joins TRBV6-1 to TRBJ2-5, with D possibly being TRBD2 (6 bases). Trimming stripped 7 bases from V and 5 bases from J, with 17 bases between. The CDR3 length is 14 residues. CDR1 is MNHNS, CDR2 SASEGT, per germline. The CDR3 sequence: CASKRTTDSETQYF. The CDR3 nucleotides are TGTGCCAGCAAGAGGACTACGGACTCGGAGACCCAGTACTTC.